The clone carrying this T cell receptor beta chain was picked up one time. The antigen remains undetermined. The assay was immunoSEQ multiplex PCR, and TCRdb's table has in-frame clones only and misses some. This sample has about 17,000 clones, with 60% to 75% found just once. CDR1 is SGHVS and CDR2 is FNYEAQ in the germline V gene. The CDR3 length is 14 residues. V was trimmed by 1 base and J by 0 bases, leaving 5 bases between them. This entry comes from a study of T cell repertoires in ileal Crohn's disease. Study-wide results and limits: High-frequency clones were more common in sorted CD8 than CD4 cells.

The time point was: neoterminal ileum biopsy at postoperative endoscopy, about 6 months after surgery. Sample: ileal tissue. The rearrangement uses TRBV7-6 and TRBJ2-3; D ambiguous. This sequence was found in an adult with Crohn's disease. The CDR3 nucleotides are TGTGCCAGCAGCTTAGATTCAAGCACAGATACGCAGTATTTT. Translating it yields CASSLDSSTDTQYF.